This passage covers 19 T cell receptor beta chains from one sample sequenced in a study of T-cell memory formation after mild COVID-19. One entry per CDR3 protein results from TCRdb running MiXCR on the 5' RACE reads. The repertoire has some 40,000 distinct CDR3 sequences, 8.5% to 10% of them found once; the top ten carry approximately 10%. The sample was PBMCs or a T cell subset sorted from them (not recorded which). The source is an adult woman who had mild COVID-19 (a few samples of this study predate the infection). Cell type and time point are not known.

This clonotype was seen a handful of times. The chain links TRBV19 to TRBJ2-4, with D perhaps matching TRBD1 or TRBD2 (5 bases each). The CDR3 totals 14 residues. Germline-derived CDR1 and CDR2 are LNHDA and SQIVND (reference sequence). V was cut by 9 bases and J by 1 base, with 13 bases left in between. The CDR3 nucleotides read TGTGCCAGGGAAGGGGACCAGGCCAAAAACATTCAGTACTTC. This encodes CAREGDQAKNIQYF.

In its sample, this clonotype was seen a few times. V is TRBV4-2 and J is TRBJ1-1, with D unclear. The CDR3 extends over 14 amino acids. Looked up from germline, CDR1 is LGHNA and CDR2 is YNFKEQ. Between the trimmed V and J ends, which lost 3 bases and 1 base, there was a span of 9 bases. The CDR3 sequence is CASSHLGSNTEAFF. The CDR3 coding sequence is TGTGCCAGCAGCCACCTTGGTTCGAACACTGAAGCTTTCTTT.

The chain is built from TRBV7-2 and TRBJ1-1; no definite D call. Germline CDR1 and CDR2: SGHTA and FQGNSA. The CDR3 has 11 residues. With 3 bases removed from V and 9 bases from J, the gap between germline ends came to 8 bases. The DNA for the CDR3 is TGTGCCAGCAGCTTTGCCCGCCAAGCTTTCTTT. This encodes CASSFARQAFF.

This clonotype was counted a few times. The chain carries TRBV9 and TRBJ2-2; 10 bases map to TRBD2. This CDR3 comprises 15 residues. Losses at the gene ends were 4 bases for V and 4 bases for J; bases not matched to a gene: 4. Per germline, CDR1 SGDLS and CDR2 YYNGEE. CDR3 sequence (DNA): TGTGCCAGCAGCAAGACTAGCGGGCTCACCGGGGAGCTGTTTTTT. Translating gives CASSKTSGLTGELFF.

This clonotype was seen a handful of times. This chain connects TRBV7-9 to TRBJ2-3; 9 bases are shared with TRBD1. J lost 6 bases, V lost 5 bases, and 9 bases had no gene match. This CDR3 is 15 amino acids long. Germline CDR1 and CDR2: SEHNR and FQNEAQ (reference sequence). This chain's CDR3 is CASSSRGTGTDTQYF. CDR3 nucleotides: TGTGCCAGCAGCAGCCGAGGGACAGGGACCGATACGCAGTATTTT.

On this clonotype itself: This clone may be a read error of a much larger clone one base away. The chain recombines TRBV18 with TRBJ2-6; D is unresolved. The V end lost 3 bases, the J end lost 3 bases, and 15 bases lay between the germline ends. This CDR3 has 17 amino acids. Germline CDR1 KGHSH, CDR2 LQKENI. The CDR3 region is CASSPSGRVYGANVLTF. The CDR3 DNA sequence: TGTGCCAGCTCACCCTCGGGCAGAGTCTATGGGGCCAACGTCCTGACTTTC.

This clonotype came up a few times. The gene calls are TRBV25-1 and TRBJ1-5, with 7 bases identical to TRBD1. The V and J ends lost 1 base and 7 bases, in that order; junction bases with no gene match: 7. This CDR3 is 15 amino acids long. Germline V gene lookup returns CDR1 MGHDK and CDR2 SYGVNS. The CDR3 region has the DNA TGTGCCAGCAGTGAATCTGACAGGGATATCCAGCCCCAGCATTTT. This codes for CASSESDRDIQPQHF.

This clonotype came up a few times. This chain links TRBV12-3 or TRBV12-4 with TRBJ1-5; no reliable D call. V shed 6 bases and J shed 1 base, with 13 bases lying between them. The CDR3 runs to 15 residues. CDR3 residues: CASSVEGISNQPQHF. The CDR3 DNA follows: TGTGCCAGCAGCGTCGAGGGAATAAGCAATCAGCCCCAGCATTTT.

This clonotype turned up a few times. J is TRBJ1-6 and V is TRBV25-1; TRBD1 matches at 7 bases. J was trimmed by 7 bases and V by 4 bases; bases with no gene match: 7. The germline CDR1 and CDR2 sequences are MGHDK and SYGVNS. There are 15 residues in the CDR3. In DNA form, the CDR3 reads TGTGCCAGCAGTGCGGCGACAGGGACCAATTCACCCCTCCACTTT. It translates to CASSAATGTNSPLHF.

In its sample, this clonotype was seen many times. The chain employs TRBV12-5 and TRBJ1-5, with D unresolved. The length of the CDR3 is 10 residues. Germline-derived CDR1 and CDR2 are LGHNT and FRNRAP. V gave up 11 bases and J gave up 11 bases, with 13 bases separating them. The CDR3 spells CAPAGWTQHF. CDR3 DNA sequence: TGTGCTCCAGCGGGGTGGACCCAGCATTTT.

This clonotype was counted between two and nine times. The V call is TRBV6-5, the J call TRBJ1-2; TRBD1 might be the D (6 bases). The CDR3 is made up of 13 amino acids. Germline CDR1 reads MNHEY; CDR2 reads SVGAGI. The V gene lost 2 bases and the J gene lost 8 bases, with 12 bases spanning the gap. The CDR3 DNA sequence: TGTGCCAGCAGTTACGGGCCAGGGGAGGGCTACACCTTC. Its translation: CASSYGPGEGYTF.

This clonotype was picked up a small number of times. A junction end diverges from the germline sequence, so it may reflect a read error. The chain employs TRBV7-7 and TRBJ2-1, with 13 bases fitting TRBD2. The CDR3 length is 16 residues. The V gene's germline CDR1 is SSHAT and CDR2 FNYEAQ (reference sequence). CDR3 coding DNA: TGTGCTAGCAGCTTCGGGACTAGCGGGGCCTACAATGAGCAGTTCTTC. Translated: CASSFGTSGAYNEQFF. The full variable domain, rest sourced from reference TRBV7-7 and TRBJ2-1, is GAGVSQSPRYKVTKRGQDVTLRCDPISSHATLYWYQQALGQGPEFLTYFNYEAQPDKSGLPSDRFSAERPEGSISTLTIQRTEQRDSAMYRCASSFGTSGAYNEQFFGPGTRLTVL.

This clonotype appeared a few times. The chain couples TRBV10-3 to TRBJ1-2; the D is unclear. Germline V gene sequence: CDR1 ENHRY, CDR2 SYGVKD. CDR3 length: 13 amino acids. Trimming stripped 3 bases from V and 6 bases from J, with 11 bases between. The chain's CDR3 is CAISEGPGHGYTF. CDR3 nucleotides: TGTGCCATCAGTGAAGGGCCTGGGCATGGCTACACCTTC.

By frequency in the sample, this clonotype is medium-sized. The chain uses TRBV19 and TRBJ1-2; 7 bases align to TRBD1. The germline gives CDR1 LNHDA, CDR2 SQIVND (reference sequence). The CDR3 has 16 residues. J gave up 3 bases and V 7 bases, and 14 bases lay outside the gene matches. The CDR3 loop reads CASTSYRDRIHYGYTF. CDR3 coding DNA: TGTGCCAGTACCTCTTACCGGGACAGAATACACTATGGCTACACCTTC. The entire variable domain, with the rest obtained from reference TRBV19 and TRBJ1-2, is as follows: DGGITQSPKYLFRKEGQNVTLSCEQNLNHDAMYWYRQDPGQGLRLIYYSQIVNDFQKGDIAEGYSVSREKKESFPLTVTSAQKNPTAFYLCASTSYRDRIHYGYTFGSGTRLTVV.

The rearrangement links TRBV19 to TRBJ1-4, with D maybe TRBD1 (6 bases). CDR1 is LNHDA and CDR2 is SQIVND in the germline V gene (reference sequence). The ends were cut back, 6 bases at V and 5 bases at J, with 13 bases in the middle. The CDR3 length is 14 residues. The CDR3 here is CASRSGTWNEKLFF. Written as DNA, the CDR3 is TGTGCCAGTAGATCCGGGACATGGAATGAAAAACTGTTTTTT.

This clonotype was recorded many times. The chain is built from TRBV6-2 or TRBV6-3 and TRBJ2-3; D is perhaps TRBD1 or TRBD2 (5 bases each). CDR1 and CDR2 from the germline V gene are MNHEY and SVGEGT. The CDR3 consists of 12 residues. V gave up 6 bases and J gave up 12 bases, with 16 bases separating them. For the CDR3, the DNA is TGTGCCAGCAGCCTCGGGACGGCGCCCCAGTATTTT. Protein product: CASSLGTAPQYF.

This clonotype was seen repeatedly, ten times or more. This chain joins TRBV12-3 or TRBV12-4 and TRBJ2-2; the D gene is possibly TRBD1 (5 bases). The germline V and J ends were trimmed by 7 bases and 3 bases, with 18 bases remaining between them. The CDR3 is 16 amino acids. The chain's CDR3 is CASTPTVSVYTGELFF. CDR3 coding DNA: TGTGCCAGCACCCCGACAGTTTCTGTCTACACCGGGGAGCTGTTTTTT.

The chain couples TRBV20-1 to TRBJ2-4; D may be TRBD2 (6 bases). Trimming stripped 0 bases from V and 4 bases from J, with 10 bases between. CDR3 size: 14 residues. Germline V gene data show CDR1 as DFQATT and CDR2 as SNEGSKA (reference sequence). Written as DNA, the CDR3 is TGCAGTGCTAGAGATTGGAGGGGAAAAAACATTCAGTACTTC. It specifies CSARDWRGKNIQYF.

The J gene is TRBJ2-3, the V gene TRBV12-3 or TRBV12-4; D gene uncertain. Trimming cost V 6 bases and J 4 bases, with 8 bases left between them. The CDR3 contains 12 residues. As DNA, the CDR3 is TGTGCCAGCAGCACTATCCCAGATACGCAGTATTTT. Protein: CASSTIPDTQYF.